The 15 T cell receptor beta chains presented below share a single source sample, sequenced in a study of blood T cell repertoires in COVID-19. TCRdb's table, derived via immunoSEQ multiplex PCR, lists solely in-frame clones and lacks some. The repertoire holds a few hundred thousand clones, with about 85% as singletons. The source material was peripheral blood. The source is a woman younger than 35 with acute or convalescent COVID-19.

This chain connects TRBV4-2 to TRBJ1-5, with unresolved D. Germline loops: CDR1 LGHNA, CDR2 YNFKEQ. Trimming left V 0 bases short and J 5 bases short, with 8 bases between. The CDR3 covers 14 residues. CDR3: CASSQDESYQPQHF. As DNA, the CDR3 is TGTGCCAGCAGCCAAGATGAGAGCTATCAGCCCCAGCATTTT.

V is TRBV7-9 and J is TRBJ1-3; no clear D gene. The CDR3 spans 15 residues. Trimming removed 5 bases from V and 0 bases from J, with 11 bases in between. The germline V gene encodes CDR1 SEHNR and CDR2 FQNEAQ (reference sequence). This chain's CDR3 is CASSLTAFSGNTIYF. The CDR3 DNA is TGTGCCAGCAGCCTCACAGCCTTCTCTGGAAACACCATATATTTT.

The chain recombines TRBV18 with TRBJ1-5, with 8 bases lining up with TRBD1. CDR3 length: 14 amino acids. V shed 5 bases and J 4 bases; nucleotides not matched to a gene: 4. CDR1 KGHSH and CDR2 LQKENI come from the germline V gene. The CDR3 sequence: CASSTQGENQPQHF. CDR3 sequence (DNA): TGTGCCAGCTCAACACAGGGGGAAAATCAGCCCCAGCATTTT.

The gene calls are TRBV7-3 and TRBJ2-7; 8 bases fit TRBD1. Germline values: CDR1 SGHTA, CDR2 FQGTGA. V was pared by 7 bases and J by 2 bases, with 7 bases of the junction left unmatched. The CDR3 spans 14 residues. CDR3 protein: CASTLGQGPYEQYF. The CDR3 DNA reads TGTGCCAGCACCCTAGGACAGGGTCCCTACGAGCAGTACTTC.

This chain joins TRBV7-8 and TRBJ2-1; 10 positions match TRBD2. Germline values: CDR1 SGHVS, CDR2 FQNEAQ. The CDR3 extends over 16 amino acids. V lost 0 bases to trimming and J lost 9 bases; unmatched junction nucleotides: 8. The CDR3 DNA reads TGTGCCAGCAGCTTAGCGAGGTCTAGCGGGAGTAGTGAGCAGTTCTTC. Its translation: CASSLARSSGSSEQFF.

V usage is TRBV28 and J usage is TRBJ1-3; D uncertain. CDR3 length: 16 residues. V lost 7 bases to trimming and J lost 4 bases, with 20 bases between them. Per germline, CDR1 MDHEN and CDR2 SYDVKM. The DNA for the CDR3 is TGTGCCAGCATCAAGGAGAGTCCATGGGTGGGAAACACCATATATTTT. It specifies CASIKESPWVGNTIYF. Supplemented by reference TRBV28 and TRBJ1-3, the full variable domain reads DVKVTQSSRYLVKRTGEKVFLECVQDMDHENMFWYRQDPGLGLRLIYFSYDVKMKEKGDIPEGYSVSREKKERFSLILESASTNQTSMYLCASIKESPWVGNTIYFGEGSWLTVV.

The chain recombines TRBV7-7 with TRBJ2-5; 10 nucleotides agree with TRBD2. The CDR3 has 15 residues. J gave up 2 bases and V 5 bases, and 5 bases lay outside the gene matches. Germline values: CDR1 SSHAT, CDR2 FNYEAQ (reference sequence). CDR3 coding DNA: TGTGCCAGCAGCCCGGGACTAGCGTTACAAGAGACCCAGTACTTC. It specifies CASSPGLALQETQYF.

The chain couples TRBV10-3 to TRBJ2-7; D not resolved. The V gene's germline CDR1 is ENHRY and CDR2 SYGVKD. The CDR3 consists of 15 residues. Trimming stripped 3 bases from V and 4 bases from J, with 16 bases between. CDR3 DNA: TGTGCCATCAGTGAACAGCCCGATCGATTATACGAGCAGTACTTC. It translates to CAISEQPDRLYEQYF.

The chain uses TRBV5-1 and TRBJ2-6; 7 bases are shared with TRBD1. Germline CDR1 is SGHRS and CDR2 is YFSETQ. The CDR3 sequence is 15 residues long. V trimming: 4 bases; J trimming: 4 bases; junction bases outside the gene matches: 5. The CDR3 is CASSPTGAGANVLTF. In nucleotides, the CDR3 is TGCGCCAGCAGCCCAACAGGGGCCGGGGCCAACGTCCTGACTTTC. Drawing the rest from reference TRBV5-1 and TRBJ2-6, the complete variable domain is KAGVTQTPRYLIKTRGQQVTLSCSPISGHRSVSWYQQTPGQGLQFLFEYFSETQRNKGNFPGRFSGRQFSNSRSEMNVSTLELGDSALYLCASSPTGAGANVLTFGAGSRLTVL.

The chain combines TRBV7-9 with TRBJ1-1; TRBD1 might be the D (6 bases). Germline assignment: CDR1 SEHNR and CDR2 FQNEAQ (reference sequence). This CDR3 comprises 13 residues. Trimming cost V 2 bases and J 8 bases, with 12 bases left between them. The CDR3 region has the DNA TGTGCCAGCAGCTTAAAAAGGGGACAAGAAGCTTTCTTT. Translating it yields CASSLKRGQEAFF. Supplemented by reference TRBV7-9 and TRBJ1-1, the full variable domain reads DTGVSQNPRHKITKRGQNVTFRCDPISEHNRLYWYRQTLGQGPEFLTYFQNEAQLEKSRLLSDRFSAERPKGSFSTLEIQRTEQGDSAMYLCASSLKRGQEAFFGQGTRLTVV.

CDR3 sequence: CAWSVQGDSPLHF. As DNA, the CDR3 is TGTGCCTGGAGTGTACAGGGGGATTCACCCCTCCACTTT. The V and J genes are TRBV30 and TRBJ1-6; 8 nucleotides match TRBD1. V lost 0 bases, J lost 8 bases, and 0 bases stayed unmatched. CDR1 is GTSNPN, CDR2 SVGIG, per germline (reference sequence). The CDR3 covers 13 residues.

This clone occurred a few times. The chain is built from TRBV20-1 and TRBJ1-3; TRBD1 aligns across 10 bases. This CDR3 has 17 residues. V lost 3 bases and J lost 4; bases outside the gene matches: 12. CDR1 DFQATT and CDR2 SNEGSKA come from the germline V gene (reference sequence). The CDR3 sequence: CSASWTPGTGEGNTIYF. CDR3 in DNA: TGCAGTGCTAGTTGGACCCCCGGGACAGGGGAAGGAAACACCATATATTTT.

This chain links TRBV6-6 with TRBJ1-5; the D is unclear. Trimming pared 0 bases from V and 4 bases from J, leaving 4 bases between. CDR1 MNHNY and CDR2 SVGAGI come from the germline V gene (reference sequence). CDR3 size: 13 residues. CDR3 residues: CASSYSTNQPQHF. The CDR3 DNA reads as TGTGCCAGCAGTTACTCCACTAATCAGCCCCAGCATTTT.

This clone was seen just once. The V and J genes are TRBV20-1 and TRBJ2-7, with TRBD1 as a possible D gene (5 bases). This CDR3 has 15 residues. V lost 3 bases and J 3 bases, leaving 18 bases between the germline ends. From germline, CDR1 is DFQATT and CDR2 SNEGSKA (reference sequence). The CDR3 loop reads CSASQGSVLSYEQYF. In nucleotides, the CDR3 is TGCAGTGCTAGTCAGGGATCGGTCTTAAGCTACGAGCAGTACTTC.

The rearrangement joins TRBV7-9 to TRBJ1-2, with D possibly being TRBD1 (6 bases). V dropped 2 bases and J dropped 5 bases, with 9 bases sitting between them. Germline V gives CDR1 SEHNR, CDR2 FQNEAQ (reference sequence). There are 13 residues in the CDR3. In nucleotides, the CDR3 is TGTGCCAGCAGCTTAATAGGGGGATATGGCTACACCTTC. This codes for CASSLIGGYGYTF.